The 15 T cell receptor beta chains listed next were all sequenced from one sample in a study of T cell repertoires in ileal Crohn's disease. Assay: immunoSEQ multiplex PCR; the TCRdb copy retains only in-frame clones and omits some. The sample has under 5,000 clones; more than 60% are singletons. The sequenced sample consisted of ileal tissue. These receptors were obtained from an adult with Crohn's disease.

Points on this clone: Sequence at one end of the junction differs from germline and may be a read error. The V call is TRBV27, the J call TRBJ1-4; 7 bases are a match to TRBD1. From germline, CDR1 is MNHEY and CDR2 SMNVEV (reference sequence). CDR3 size: 15 residues. CDR3 bases: TGTACCAGCAGTTCCCGACAGGGAACTAATGAAAAACTGTTTTTT. Protein product: CTSSSRQGTNEKLFF.

The chain uses TRBV6-5 and TRBJ2-7, with TRBD1 matching 10 bases. This CDR3 comprises 15 residues. CDR1 is MNHEY, CDR2 SVGAGI, per germline. Trimming cost V 4 bases and J 1 base; bases outside gene matches: 4. The CDR3 protein is CASSSGQGGSYEQYF. The DNA of the CDR3 is TGTGCCAGCAGTTCAGGACAGGGGGGGTCCTACGAGCAGTACTTC.

CDR3 nucleotide sequence: TGTGCCAGCCCGGGGGGGAGGGCCTATTTTAGCACAGATACGCAGTATTTT. It encodes CASPGGRAYFSTDTQYF. V is TRBV6-4 and J is TRBJ2-3; 8 bases match TRBD2. CDR3 length equals 17 residues. The J segment lost 0 bases and the V segment lost 8 bases, leaving 13 bases of the junction unmatched. Germline V gives CDR1 MRHNA, CDR2 SNTAGT.

The chain combines TRBV7-8 with TRBJ2-7, with D perhaps TRBD1 (6 bases). Germline values: CDR1 SGHVS, CDR2 FQNEAQ. The CDR3 length is 13 residues. The V end was cut by 5 bases, the J end by 10 bases, with 18 bases between. In DNA form, the CDR3 reads TGTGCCAGCAGCCCGGAACCCCAGGGACATCAGTACTTC. It is translated as CASSPEPQGHQYF.

The V and J genes are TRBV6-5 and TRBJ2-1; 9 nucleotides line up with TRBD2. Germline lookup yields CDR1 MNHEY and CDR2 SVGAGI. The CDR3 runs 14 residues. V was clipped by 8 bases and J by 7 bases; unmatched bases: 9. CDR3 loop: CASSRGGAQNEQFF. The CDR3, as DNA: TGTGCCAGCTCTCGCGGGGGGGCTCAGAATGAGCAGTTCTTC.

This chain uses TRBV7-9 with TRBJ2-1; tentative D call: TRBD1 (5 bases). Germline V gene data show CDR1 as SEHNR and CDR2 as FQNEAQ (reference sequence). V was trimmed by 5 bases and J by 9 bases, leaving 23 bases between them. The CDR3 spans 16 residues. CDR3 coding DNA: TGTGCCAGCAGCCCCCAGGGTTTATTCAGGGTGGGTGAGCAGTTCTTC. Translating it yields CASSPQGLFRVGEQFF. The variable domain in full, completed from reference TRBV7-9 and TRBJ2-1, reads DTGVSQNPRHKITKRGQNVTFRCDPISEHNRLYWYRQTLGQGPEFLTYFQNEAQLEKSRLLSDRFSAERPKGSFSTLEIQRTEQGDSAMYLCASSPQGLFRVGEQFFGPGTRLTVL.

This chain links TRBV6-1 with TRBJ2-2; D gene unclear. The germline V gene encodes CDR1 MNHNS and CDR2 SASEGT. The V and J ends lost 7 bases and 3 bases respectively, with 12 bases between them. The CDR3 is made up of 14 amino acids. The DNA for the CDR3 is TGTGCCAGCACCCTCTCCCCGGACACCGGGGAGCTGTTTTTT. Protein: CASTLSPDTGELFF.

V gene TRBV6-5 combines with J gene TRBJ1-2; 8 bases are shared with TRBD1. Germline-derived CDR1 and CDR2 are MNHEY and SVGAGI. The J segment lost 5 bases and the V segment lost 1 base, leaving 6 bases of the junction unmatched. The CDR3 runs to 15 residues. The DNA for the CDR3 is TGTGCCAGCAGTTACTTGGGCCAGGGGGCATATGGCTACACCTTC. Amino acid sequence: CASSYLGQGAYGYTF.

The rearrangement uses TRBV27 and TRBJ2-1, with D tentatively TRBD2 (6 bases). In germline, CDR1 is MNHEY, CDR2 SMNVEV (reference sequence). The CDR3 is made up of 16 amino acids. The V end lost 3 bases, the J end lost 3 bases, and 15 bases lay between the germline ends. The CDR3 bases are TGTGCCAGCAGTTTGTGGGATAGCGGCTTCTACAATGAGCAGTTCTTC. The encoded protein is CASSLWDSGFYNEQFF.

To note about this clone: Other DNA sequences in this sample translate to the same CDR3. The gene calls are TRBV27 and TRBJ1-1; D remains ambiguous. The ends were cut back, 3 bases at V and 1 base at J, with 6 bases in the middle. The CDR3 has 13 amino acids. Germline-derived CDR1 and CDR2 are MNHEY and SMNVEV (reference sequence). The CDR3 loop is CASSFPGNTEAFF. The CDR3 region has the DNA TGTGCCAGCAGTTTTCCAGGGAACACTGAAGCTTTCTTT.

The chain is built from TRBV11-2 and TRBJ2-1; 8 bases fit TRBD2. The CDR3 is 16 residues long. Germline loops: CDR1 SGHAT, CDR2 FQNNGV. V dropped 6 bases and J dropped 1; count of bases not matched to a gene: 8. Here the CDR3 DNA reads TGTGCCAGCAGTATTGTAACTAGCGGATCCTACAATGAGCAGTTCTTC. Translating gives CASSIVTSGSYNEQFF.

The rearrangement links TRBV9 to TRBJ1-3; D uncertain. The length of the CDR3 is 15 residues. Germline values: CDR1 SGDLS, CDR2 YYNGEE. V was cut by 1 base and J by 4 bases, with 12 bases left in between. DNA for the CDR3: TGTGCCAGCAGCGTAAGGCCGGGGTCAGGAAACACCATATATTTT. This codes for CASSVRPGSGNTIYF.

This chain links TRBV7-9 with TRBJ2-2; 9 nucleotides match TRBD1. Per germline, CDR1 SEHNR and CDR2 FQNEAQ (reference sequence). The CDR3 covers 17 residues. The junction had 7 bases not matched to a gene; V was cut back by 0 bases and J by 5 bases. The CDR3 is CASSLAQDRGGTGELFF. The CDR3 DNA sequence: TGTGCCAGCAGCTTAGCCCAGGACAGGGGAGGAACCGGGGAGCTGTTTTTT.

The table lists this clone with a count of one. The CDR3 region has the DNA TGTGCCAGCAGCTTAGCGGCAGGGAAGGGGGCCCAGTACTTC. Translating gives CASSLAAGKGAQYF. The genes are TRBV7-2 and TRBJ2-5; a possible D gene is TRBD1 (6 bases). Germline values: CDR1 SGHTA, CDR2 FQGNSA. Trimming cost V 0 bases and J 9 bases, with 14 bases left between them. This CDR3 contains 14 residues. Together with reference TRBV7-2 and TRBJ2-5, the CDR3 gives the full variable domain: GAGVSQSPSNKVTEKGKDVELRCDPISGHTALYWYRQSLGQGLEFLIYFQGNSAPDKSGLPSDRFSAERTGGSVSTLTIQRTQQEDSAVYLCASSLAAGKGAQYFGPGTRLLVL.

The gene calls are TRBV6-5 and TRBJ1-5, with no clear D. With 6 bases removed from V and 2 bases from J, the gap between germline ends came to 14 bases. CDR1 and CDR2 (germline): MNHEY, SVGAGI. There are 15 residues in the CDR3. Here the CDR3 reads CASRGLGAGNQPQHF. CDR3 nucleotide sequence: TGTGCCAGCAGGGGCTTGGGTGCCGGCAATCAGCCCCAGCATTTT.